This entry lists 10 T cell receptor beta chains sequenced from one sample in a study of B cell selection in AIRE deficiency. Sorting defined conventional CD4 T cells as CD4+CD127+. Generated by immunoSEQ multiplex PCR, the TCRdb table keeps only in-frame clones and is missing some. The sample consists of roughly 25,000 clones, 95% to 98% of them appearing once. Material for sequencing was CD4+CD127+ conventional T cells sorted from PBMCs. These receptors came from a human donor in good health.

The chain couples TRBV7-9 to TRBJ1-2; no clear D. The germline V gene encodes CDR1 SEHNR and CDR2 FQNEAQ (reference sequence). The CDR3 has 11 residues. Deletions cut 4 bases from V and 8 bases from J, with 8 bases between. This CDR3 is CASSSGGGYTF. The CDR3, as DNA: TGTGCCAGCAGCTCCGGTGGGGGCTACACCTTC.

This rearrangement joins TRBV7-9 to TRBJ2-5; tentative D call: TRBD2 (5 bases). V was trimmed by 5 bases and J by 4 bases, leaving 14 bases between them. The CDR3 covers 14 residues. Germline CDR1 is SEHNR and CDR2 is FQNEAQ (reference sequence). The CDR3 nucleotides are TGTGCCAGCAGCCCGTCGTCGGGAACAGAGACCCAGTACTTC. Translated, it gives CASSPSSGTETQYF.

The J gene is TRBJ1-5, the V gene TRBV6-1; the match to TRBD1 covers 8 bases. The V and J ends lost 2 bases and 4 bases, in that order; junction bases with no gene match: 7. The germline V gene encodes CDR1 MNHNS and CDR2 SASEGT. The CDR3 consists of 16 residues. The CDR3 nucleotides read TGTGCCAGCAGTGAATTTAGGACAGGGACAAATCAGCCCCAGCATTTT. Translating gives CASSEFRTGTNQPQHF.

The chain employs TRBV10-3 and TRBJ1-2, with TRBD1 as a possible D gene (6 bases). CDR1 and CDR2 from the germline V gene are ENHRY and SYGVKD. The CDR3 is 14 residues long. V was trimmed by 10 bases and J by 2 bases, leaving 17 bases between them. CDR3 coding DNA: TGTGCCACCCCCCCCGGGGGCAGCAACTATGGCTACACCTTC. Translation gives CATPPGGSNYGYTF.

The rearrangement links TRBV16 to TRBJ2-5; D gene uncertain. Between the trimmed V and J ends, which lost 6 bases and 5 bases, there was a span of 25 bases. The CDR3 has 17 residues. From germline, CDR1 is KGHSY and CDR2 FQNENV. The CDR3 spells CASSDKTWIIVDETQYF. CDR3 sequence (DNA): TGTGCCAGCAGTGATAAGACCTGGATCATCGTCGACGAGACCCAGTACTTC. Filled out from reference TRBV16 and TRBJ2-5, the complete variable domain reads GEEVAQTPKHLVRGEGQKAKLYCAPIKGHSYVFWYQQVLKNEFKFLISFQNENVFDETGMPKERFSAKCLPNSPCSLEIQATKLEDSAVYFCASSDKTWIIVDETQYFGPGTRLLVL.

This sequence joins TRBV6-1 and TRBJ2-1; possible D gene TRBD2, 5 bases. This CDR3 comprises 13 residues. Germline CDR1 is MNHNS and CDR2 is SASEGT. V lost 6 bases, J lost 5 bases, and 11 bases lay in between. The CDR3 DNA sequence: TGTGCCAGCAGCCTCACTAGGGACAATGAGCAGTTCTTC. Encoded protein: CASSLTRDNEQFF.

The chain is built from TRBV5-4 and TRBJ2-7; 9 nucleotides align to TRBD2. With 4 bases clipped from V and 2 bases from J, the junction kept 13 bases outside the gene matches. CDR3 size: 17 residues. CDR1 is SGHNT and CDR2 is YYREEE in the germline V gene (reference sequence). The CDR3 sequence: CASSLPGSGSGAYEQYF. CDR3 DNA sequence: TGTGCCAGCAGCCTGCCGGGTAGCGGGAGTGGGGCCTACGAGCAGTACTTC.

The genes are TRBV5-6 and TRBJ2-5; weak D call: TRBD2 (6 bases). The germline CDR1 and CDR2 sequences are SGHDT and YYEEEE. V lost 3 bases, J lost 1 base, and 10 bases lay in between. CDR3 size: 14 residues. The CDR3 coding sequence is TGTGCCAGCAGCTCTGGGCGGGGCCAAGAGACCCAGTACTTC. Translating it yields CASSSGRGQETQYF.

The J gene is TRBJ1-1, the V gene TRBV27; D unclear. V was shortened by 8 bases and J by 4 bases, with 11 bases between the two germline ends. The germline gives CDR1 MNHEY, CDR2 SMNVEV (reference sequence). The CDR3 is 12 amino acids. The CDR3 reads CASAGKPTEAFF. The DNA of the CDR3 is TGTGCCAGCGCGGGGAAACCCACTGAAGCTTTCTTT.

Of note for this clone: The junction does not match germline at one end; this may be a read error. This sequence joins TRBV14 and TRBJ2-5; the match to TRBD2 covers 15 bases. The CDR3 runs 17 residues. Germline lookup yields CDR1 SGHDN and CDR2 FVKESK. CDR3 DNA: TGTGCCAGCAGCCGTCGGACTAGCGGGAGGGCCGGAGAGACCCGGTACTTC. Encoded protein: CASSRRTSGRAGETRYF.